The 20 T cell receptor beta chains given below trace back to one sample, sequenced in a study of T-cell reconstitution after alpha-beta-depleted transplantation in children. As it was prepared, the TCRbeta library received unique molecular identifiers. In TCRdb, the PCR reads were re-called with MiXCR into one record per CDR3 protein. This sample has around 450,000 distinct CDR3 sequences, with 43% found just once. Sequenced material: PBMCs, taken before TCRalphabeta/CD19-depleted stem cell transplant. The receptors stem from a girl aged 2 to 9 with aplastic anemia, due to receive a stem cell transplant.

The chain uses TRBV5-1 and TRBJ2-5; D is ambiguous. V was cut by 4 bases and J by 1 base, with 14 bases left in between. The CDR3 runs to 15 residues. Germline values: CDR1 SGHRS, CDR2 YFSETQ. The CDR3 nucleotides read TGCGCCAGCAGCGGCGTGCAGGCAGGCCAAGAGACCCAGTACTTC. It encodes CASSGVQAGQETQYF. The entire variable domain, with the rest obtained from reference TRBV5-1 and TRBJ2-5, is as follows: KAGVTQTPRYLIKTRGQQVTLSCSPISGHRSVSWYQQTPGQGLQFLFEYFSETQRNKGNFPGRFSGRQFSNSRSEMNVSTLELGDSALYLCASSGVQAGQETQYFGPGTRLLVL.

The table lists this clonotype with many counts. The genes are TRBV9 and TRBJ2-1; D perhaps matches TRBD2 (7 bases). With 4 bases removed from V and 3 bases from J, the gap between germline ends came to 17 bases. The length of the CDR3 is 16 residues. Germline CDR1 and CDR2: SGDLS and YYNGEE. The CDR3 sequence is CASSPREGGGYNEQFF. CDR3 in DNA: TGTGCCAGCAGCCCCAGGGAGGGGGGCGGCTACAATGAGCAGTTCTTC. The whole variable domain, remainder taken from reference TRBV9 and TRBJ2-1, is DSGVTQTPKHLITATGQRVTLRCSPRSGDLSVYWYQQSLDQGLQFLIQYYNGEERAKGNILERFSAQQFPDLHSELNLSSLELGDSALYFCASSPREGGGYNEQFFGPGTRLTVL.

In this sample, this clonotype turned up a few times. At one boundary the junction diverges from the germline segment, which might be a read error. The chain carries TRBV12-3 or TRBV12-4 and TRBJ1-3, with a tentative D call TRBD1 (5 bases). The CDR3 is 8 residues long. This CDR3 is CASSPRDF. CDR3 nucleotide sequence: TGTGCCAGCAGTCCCAGGGATTTT.

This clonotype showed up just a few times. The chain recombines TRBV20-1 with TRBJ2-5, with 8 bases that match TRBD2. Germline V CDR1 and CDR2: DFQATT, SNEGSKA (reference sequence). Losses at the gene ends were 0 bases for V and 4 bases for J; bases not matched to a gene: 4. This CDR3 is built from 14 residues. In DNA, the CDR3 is TGCAGTGCTAGAGATGGCGGGAGGACAGAGACCCAGTACTTC. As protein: CSARDGGRTETQYF.

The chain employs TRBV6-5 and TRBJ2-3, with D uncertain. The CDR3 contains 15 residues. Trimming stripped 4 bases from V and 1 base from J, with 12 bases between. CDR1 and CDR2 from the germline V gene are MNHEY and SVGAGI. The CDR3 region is CASSLAAKGTDTQYF. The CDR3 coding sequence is TGTGCCAGCAGTTTGGCAGCGAAAGGCACAGATACGCAGTATTTT.

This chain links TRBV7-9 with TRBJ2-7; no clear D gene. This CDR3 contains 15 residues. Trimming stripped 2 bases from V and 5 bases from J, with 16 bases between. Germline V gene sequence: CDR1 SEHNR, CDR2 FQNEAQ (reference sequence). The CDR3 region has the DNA TGTGCCAGCAGCTTATCTCAAGGGATTGCCCACGAGCAGTACTTC. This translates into CASSLSQGIAHEQYF.

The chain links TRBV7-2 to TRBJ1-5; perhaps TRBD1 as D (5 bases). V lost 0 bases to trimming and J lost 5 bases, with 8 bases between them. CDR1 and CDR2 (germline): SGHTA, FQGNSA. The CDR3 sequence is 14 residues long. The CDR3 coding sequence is TGTGCCAGCAGCTTAGCGAGGGGTGATCAGCCCCAGCATTTT. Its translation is CASSLARGDQPQHF.

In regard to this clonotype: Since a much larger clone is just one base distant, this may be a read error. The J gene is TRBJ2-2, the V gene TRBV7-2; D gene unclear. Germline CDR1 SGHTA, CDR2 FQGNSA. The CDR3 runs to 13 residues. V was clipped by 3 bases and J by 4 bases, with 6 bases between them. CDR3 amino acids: CASSFERTGELFF. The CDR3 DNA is TGTGCCAGCAGCTTTGAGCGCACCGGGGAGCTGTTTTTT.

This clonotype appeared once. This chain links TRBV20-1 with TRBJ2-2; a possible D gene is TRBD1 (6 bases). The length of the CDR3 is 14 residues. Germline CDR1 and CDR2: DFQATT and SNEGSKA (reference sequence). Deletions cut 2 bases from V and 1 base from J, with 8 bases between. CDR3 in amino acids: CSARKQGNTGELFF. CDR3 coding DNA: TGCAGTGCTAGAAAACAGGGGAACACCGGGGAGCTGTTTTTT.

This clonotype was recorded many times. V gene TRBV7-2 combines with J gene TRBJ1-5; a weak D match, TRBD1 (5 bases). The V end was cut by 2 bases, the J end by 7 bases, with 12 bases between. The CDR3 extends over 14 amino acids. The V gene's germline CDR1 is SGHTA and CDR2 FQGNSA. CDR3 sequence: CASSLRQGTQPQHF. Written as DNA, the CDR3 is TGTGCCAGCAGCTTAAGGCAGGGCACGCAGCCCCAGCATTTT.

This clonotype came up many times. CDR3 sequence: CASSPDERGAKNIQYF. Written as DNA, the CDR3 is TGCGCCAGCAGCCCCGACGAACGTGGGGCCAAAAACATTCAGTACTTC. The chain couples TRBV5-1 to TRBJ2-4; D uncertain. Trimming took off 4 bases at V and 1 base at J, with 15 bases between the two ends. Germline V gene data show CDR1 as SGHRS and CDR2 as YFSETQ. The CDR3 length is 16 residues. Variable domain in full (rest from reference TRBV5-1 and TRBJ2-4): KAGVTQTPRYLIKTRGQQVTLSCSPISGHRSVSWYQQTPGQGLQFLFEYFSETQRNKGNFPGRFSGRQFSNSRSEMNVSTLELGDSALYLCASSPDERGAKNIQYFGAGTRLSVL.

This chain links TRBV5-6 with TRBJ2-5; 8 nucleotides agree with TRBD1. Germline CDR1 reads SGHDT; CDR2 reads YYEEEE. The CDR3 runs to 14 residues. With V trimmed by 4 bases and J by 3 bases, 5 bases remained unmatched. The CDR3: CASSLRQGKETQYF. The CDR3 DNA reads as TGTGCCAGCAGCCTGAGACAGGGGAAAGAGACCCAGTACTTC.

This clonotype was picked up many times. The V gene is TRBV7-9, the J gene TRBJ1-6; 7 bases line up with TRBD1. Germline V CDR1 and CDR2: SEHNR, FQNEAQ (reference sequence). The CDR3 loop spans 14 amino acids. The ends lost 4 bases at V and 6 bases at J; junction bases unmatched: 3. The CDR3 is CASSSTGANSPLHF. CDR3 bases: TGTGCCAGCAGCTCAACAGGGGCTAATTCACCCCTCCACTTT.

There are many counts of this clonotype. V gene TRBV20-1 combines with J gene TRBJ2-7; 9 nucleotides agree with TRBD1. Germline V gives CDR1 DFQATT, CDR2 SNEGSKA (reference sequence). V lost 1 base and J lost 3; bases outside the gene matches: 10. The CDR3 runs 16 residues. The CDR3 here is CSARGGRGTGHYEQYF. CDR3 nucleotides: TGCAGTGCTAGAGGAGGGCGTGGGACAGGGCACTACGAGCAGTACTTC.

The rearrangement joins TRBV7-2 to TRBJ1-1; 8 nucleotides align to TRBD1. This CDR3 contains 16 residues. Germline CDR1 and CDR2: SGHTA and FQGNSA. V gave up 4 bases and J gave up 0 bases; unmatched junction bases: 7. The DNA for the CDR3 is TGTGCCAGCAGCTCAGGGTACAGGGGGATGAACACTGAAGCTTTCTTT. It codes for CASSSGYRGMNTEAFF.

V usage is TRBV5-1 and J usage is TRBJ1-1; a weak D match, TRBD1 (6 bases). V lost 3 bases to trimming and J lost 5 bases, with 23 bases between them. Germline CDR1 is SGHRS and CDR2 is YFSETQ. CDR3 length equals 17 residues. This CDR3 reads CASSSDRTGRGVTEAFF. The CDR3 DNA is TGCGCCAGCAGCTCCGACCGAACAGGGCGGGGGGTGACTGAAGCTTTCTTT.

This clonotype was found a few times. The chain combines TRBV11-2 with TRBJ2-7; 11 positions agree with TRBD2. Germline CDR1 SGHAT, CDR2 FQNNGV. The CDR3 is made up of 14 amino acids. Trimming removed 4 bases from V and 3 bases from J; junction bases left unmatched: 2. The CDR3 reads CASSSTSGNYEQYF. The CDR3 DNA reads TGTGCCAGCAGCTCGACTAGCGGGAACTACGAGCAGTACTTC.

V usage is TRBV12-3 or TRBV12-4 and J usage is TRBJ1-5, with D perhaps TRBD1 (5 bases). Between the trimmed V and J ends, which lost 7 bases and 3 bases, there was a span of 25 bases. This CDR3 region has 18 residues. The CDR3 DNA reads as TGTGCCAGCACCCGGGGGGTGGTGGAGGGACGGAACAATCAGCCCCAGCATTTT. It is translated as CASTRGVVEGRNNQPQHF.

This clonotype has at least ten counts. The CDR3 nucleotides read TGTGCCAGCAGTGAGCCGCGCAATAGCGAAGGGGAGGAGACCCAGTACTTC. As protein: CASSEPRNSEGEETQYF. This chain links TRBV25-1 with TRBJ2-5; D possibly matches TRBD1 or TRBD2 (5 bases each). The CDR3 runs 17 residues. Trimming removed 3 bases from V and 5 bases from J, with 22 bases in between. Germline V gives CDR1 MGHDK, CDR2 SYGVNS.

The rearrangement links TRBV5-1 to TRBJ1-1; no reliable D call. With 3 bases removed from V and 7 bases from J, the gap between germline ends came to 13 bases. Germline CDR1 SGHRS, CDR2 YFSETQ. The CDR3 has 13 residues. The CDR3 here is CASSYVVSGEAFF. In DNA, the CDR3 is TGCGCCAGCAGCTACGTAGTCTCAGGTGAAGCTTTCTTT.